This TCR beta chain was captured in a study of T cell repertoires in cytomegalovirus infection. Study context: Public TCR beta signature analysis indicated the presence of both CMV infection and matching HLA type.

TCRdb passed the reads through MiXCR, listing each CDR3 protein once. Of 570,000 or so distinct CDR3 sequences in the sample, roughly 43% were seen once. About this clonotype itself: Its target is unknown.

The CDR3 runs 16 residues. Per germline, CDR1 LGHNA and CDR2 YNFKEQ. Trimming removed 1 base at V and 4 bases at J, with 15 bases between. This specimen consisted of cultured PBMCs, obtained from culture after CMV antigen stimulation. This chain links TRBV4-2 with TRBJ2-3; the D gene is possibly TRBD2 (6 bases). This receptor was taken from a human donor in good health (CMV status not recorded). Some clones in this sample may be carry-over from other donors' samples. CDR3 sequence reads: CASSQGPLATPDTQYF. CDR3 bases: TGTGCCAGCAGCCAAGGGCCCCTAGCGACGCCAGATACGCAGTATTTT.